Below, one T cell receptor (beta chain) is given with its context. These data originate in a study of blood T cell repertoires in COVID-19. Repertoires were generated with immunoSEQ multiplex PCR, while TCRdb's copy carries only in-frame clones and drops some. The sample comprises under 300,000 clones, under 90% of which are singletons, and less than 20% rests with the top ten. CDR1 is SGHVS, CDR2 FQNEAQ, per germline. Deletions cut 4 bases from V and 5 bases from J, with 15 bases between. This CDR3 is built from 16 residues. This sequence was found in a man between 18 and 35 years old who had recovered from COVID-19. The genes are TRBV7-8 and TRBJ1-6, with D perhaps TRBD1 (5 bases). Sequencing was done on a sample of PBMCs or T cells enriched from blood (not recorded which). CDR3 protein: CASSSAGGTNNSPLHF. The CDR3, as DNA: TGTGCCAGCAGCTCGGCGGGGGGAACCAATAATTCACCCCTCCACTTT.